This is a list of T cell receptor beta chains from one sample in a study of T cell repertoires in cytomegalovirus infection. Each CDR3 protein gets one entry after TCRdb re-called the reads with MiXCR. This sample carries 650,000 to 900,000 distinct CDR3 sequences, 29% of them seen once, and the ten largest clones take around 13%. These TCRs' antigens remain unknown. This sample comprised cultured CD8+ T cells from PBMCs, obtained from culture after CMV antigen stimulation. Receptors originate from a human donor in good health (CMV status not recorded). Some clones in this sample may be carry-over from other donors' samples. CDR3s include the opening cysteine and the closing phenylalanine or tryptophan. Fields, in order: J gene, CDR3 length, V gene, CDR3 protein.

TRBJ2-3 | 16 | TRBV7-8 | CASSYGRGRSTDTQYF
TRBJ1-1 | 16 | TRBV7-2 | CASSLVSGHLNTEAFF
TRBJ1-2 | 15 | TRBV5-1 | CASSWGQDPPYGYTF
TRBJ1-1 | 10 | TRBV7-2 | CASSLIGAFF
TRBJ1-1 | 15 | TRBV27 | CASSLGTTMNTEAFF
TRBJ2-7 | 15 | TRBV5-5 | CASSLGWDRAYEQYF
TRBJ1-1 | 13 | TRBV27 | CASSFSVGTEAFF
TRBJ1-1 | 14 | TRBV7-6 | CASSRTGWGTEAFF
TRBJ1-1 | 15 | TRBV28 | CASSFAGYMDTEAFF
TRBJ1-4 | 14 | TRBV29-1 | CSGRGSATNEKLFF
TRBJ2-1 | 10 | TRBV6-6 | CASSGQFPFF
TRBJ1-1 | 14 | TRBV19 | CATAGQTMNTEAFF
TRBJ2-1 | 12 | TRBV7-6 | CASRPGGHEQFF
TRBJ1-5 | 16 | TRBV2 | CASSSPSHSFNQPQHF
TRBJ2-1 | 11 | TRBV10-3 | CAISEPAGQFF
TRBJ2-1 | 13 | TRBV7-6 | CASSLEYWDTQFF
TRBJ2-1 | 15 | TRBV20-1 | CSATPRDFEVNEQFF
TRBJ1-3 | 15 | TRBV19 | CASSSRDSAGNTIYF
TRBJ2-1 | 14 | TRBV25-1 | CASRHSGGYNEQFF
TRBJ2-3 | 14 | TRBV12-3/TRBV12-4 | CASSLARRPDTQYF
TRBJ1-1 | 13 | TRBV6-1 | CASSERSYTEAFF
TRBJ1-6 | 16 | TRBV6-5 | CASSPLEAAYNSPLHF
TRBJ2-2 | 11 | TRBV7-9 | CASIEYGELFF
TRBJ2-2 | 13 | TRBV27 | CASRETGPGELFF
TRBJ1-1 | 15 | TRBV7-9 | CASRMSGGQDTEAFF
TRBJ2-2 | 16 | TRBV27 | CASSPRQGPNTGELFF
TRBJ2-3 | 15 | TRBV5-8 | CASSLEREEADTQYF
TRBJ2-2 | 14 | TRBV6-1 | CASNTGLNTGELFF
TRBJ1-1 | 14 | TRBV19 | CASSMTRRNTEAFF
TRBJ1-3 | 14 | TRBV7-9 | CASSLEFAGNTIYF
TRBJ2-7 | 15 | TRBV6-5 | CASSWLGGGASEQYF
TRBJ1-1 | 13 | TRBV19 | CASSGRGLTEAFF
TRBJ1-1 | 15 | TRBV6-5 | CASSYQGAMNTEAFF
TRBJ2-5 | 16 | TRBV27 | CASRQTPGVALETQYF
TRBJ1-4 | 19 | TRBV19 | CARSQMRRARYLIIEKLFF
TRBJ2-6 | 13 | TRBV27 | CASTESGANVLTF
TRBJ1-1 | 12 | TRBV29-1 | CSVAIIHPEAFF
TRBJ1-5 | 14 | TRBV5-8 | CASSNLFRNQPQHF
TRBJ1-2 | 14 | TRBV24-1 | CATSDPTGLDGYTF
TRBJ2-3 | 16 | TRBV24-1 | CATSGTSGTSTDTQYF
TRBJ1-1 | 14 | TRBV20-1 | CSALNRGLNTEAFF
TRBJ1-1 | 12 | TRBV19 | CASGQAGTEAFF
TRBJ1-2 | 12 | TRBV10-3 | CANWETNYGYTF
TRBJ2-2 | 14 | TRBV6-2/TRBV6-3 | CASSYAKNTGELFF
TRBJ2-2 | 15 | TRBV6-1 | CATRLAGANTGELFF
TRBJ2-4 | 17 | TRBV4-2 | CASSQWIAGGREVIQYF
TRBJ1-1 | 16 | TRBV6-8 | CASSYSPHRVGTEAFF
TRBJ2-4 | 16 | TRBV7-6 | CASSSTGALAKNIQYF
TRBJ2-5 | 14 | TRBV7-9 | CASSLNTLGETQYF
TRBJ2-7 | 14 | TRBV6-1 | CASILWGGSYEQYF
TRBJ2-3 | 17 | TRBV4-1 | CASSQGRRRPNTDTQYF
TRBJ2-5 | 13 | TRBV4-3 | CASSQGVERAQYF
TRBJ1-2 | 15 | TRBV27 | CASRKSAGKDYGYTF
TRBJ2-1 | 14 | TRBV27 | CASKDRGPYNEQFF
TRBJ1-2 | 13 | TRBV27 | CASSLGGSSGYTF
TRBJ1-1 | 15 | TRBV28 | CASSLGDPGLIEAFF
TRBJ2-4 | 18 | TRBV24-1 | CATSDKTGRRIAKNMQYF